A single T cell receptor (beta chain) is shown here with its context. Its antigen remains unidentified. It has no much larger one-base neighbor in the sample; base qualities were not kept. In total, roughly 710 healthy bone marrow donors made up the cohort. At the time of sampling, all cohort members were nominally healthy, though unrecorded immune exposures were likely present. The donor was CMV seronegative and was included in the group of several hundred seronegative cohort members. Every donor gave a peripheral blood sample, and the peripheral blood mononuclear cells from that sample were used for TCR beta sequencing. The Qiagen DNeasy Blood Extraction Kit was used to extract genomic DNA from the blood cell samples. This specimen comes from a study of cytomegalovirus exposure and HLA in healthy donors listed by TCRdb under 2017. About the study as a whole: An earlier analysis of some 620 of the donors reported over 250 Gb of sequence data and 117 million unique TCR beta sequences obtained from around 180 million T cells. The number of typed donors differed by locus: 629-630 for A, B, C, DRB1 and DQB1; about 520 for DQA1; fewer than 610 for DPA1; and approximately 450 for DPB1. Five DR-DQ haplotypes were handled as single units for association and clustering because linkage in the cohort was strong. An earlier analysis of a few hundred of the donors applied high-throughput TCR beta sequencing to assess whether each TCR beta V gene segment acted as functional or pseudogenic. Alongside the repertoire data, information on donor age, sex, ethnicity and CMV serostatus was compiled. A later analysis re-analyzed previously published TCR beta repertoires from 500 to 700 donors and added high-resolution HLA genotyping to study TCR occurrence patterns. Along with the approximately 700-subject first cohort, a separate validation cohort of over 90 different subjects was used. About 320 gigabases of sequencing data and approximately 85 million unique TCR sequences were included in an early release covering 500 to 750 HLA-typed donors. Among the roughly 390 genotyped donors, approximately 77% belonged to the genetic ancestry cluster associated with self-reported Caucasian donors. On average, roughly 250,000 unique TCR beta nucleotide sequences were sequenced per donor among a few hundred genotyped donors of the cohort, with about 19% of those sequences being non-productive. HLA typing covered class I and class II loci at four-digit resolution. The study profiled the T cell repertoires of about 640 subjects by immunosequencing and related them to cytomegalovirus serostatus. A later genetic analysis took genome-wide SNP genotypes for about 55% of the roughly 670 donors and used that subset as a discovery cohort. To predict cytomegalovirus infection status, the study brought together high-throughput TCR immunosequencing, statistical association of individual TCRs with disease status, and machine learning. The aim of the study was to test whether cataloging public T cell receptors could identify signatures of past pathogen exposure. Rather than drawing on any new phenotypic data, the later analysis identified candidate immune exposures from TCR beta sequences and the way those sequences occurred across donors. All discovery cohort repertoires had been generated on a single sequencing platform. Here is what the overall study found, with its caveats: A later analysis found that most CMV-associated TCR beta chains appeared HLA-restricted, with HLA associations seemingly driven largely by CMV exposure. Some IMGT-functional V segments, including TRBV6-2 and TRBV6-3, could not be told apart with the 87-base-pair reads, so those segments were excluded. In a later genetic analysis, a missense DCLRE1C variant was associated with V-gene and J-gene trimming of TCR beta chains, and the association was replicated in an independent cohort. Presence/absence analyses assumed roughly uniform sequencing depth across donors, an assumption that may not hold. Cytomegalovirus status was reported to be diagnosed by the classifier with high specificity and sensitivity in both the original and validation cohorts. HLA typing was unavailable for some donors at each locus, so association tests used only the typed subset. A later genetic analysis reported fewer N-insertions in productive TCRs among donors in an Asian-associated ancestry cluster than the roughly 690-donor mean. At a false discovery rate of 0.05, a later analysis linked some 17,000 TCR beta sequences to specific HLA alleles. In a later analysis, several top co-occurrence clusters were reported to appear linked to parvovirus B19, influenza, CMV and Epstein-Barr virus. This cohort had only TCR beta chains sequenced, and the lack of alpha or paired-chain data limited which features could be detected. A further reported finding was that TCR beta sequences accurately predicted the HLA-A and HLA-B alleles for most subjects in the first cohort. The authors suggested that the approach could potentially be extended to other disease states and immunological phenotypes. In an earlier analysis of roughly 560 of the donors, most TCR beta V segments were observed in productive rearrangements about 87% or about 30% of the time, broadly matching IMGT annotations. A total of around 150 TCR beta chains were listed by the study as associated with cytomegalovirus. In a later analysis, HLA-associated TCR beta chains were found to be more clonally expanded and to have lower generation probabilities than equally common non-associated chains. A cluster of highly shared sequence variants was judged likely to represent a technical artifact of the sequencing pipeline. Assigning TCR associations to individual alleles was difficult when HLA alleles, especially DR and DQ, strongly co-occurred. In vitro tests confirmed that a few of the cytomegalovirus-associated TCR beta chains recognize cytomegalovirus antigens. According to a later analysis, TCR association rates differed among HLA loci, with DRB1 alleles showing the most associated TCRs and HLA-C alleles showing the fewest. Most TCR sequences were observed very rarely across donors, whereas some public TCRs were present in many individuals. Linkage disequilibrium might explain the correlated functional status among segregating V segments, but an unknown experimental factor could not be ruled out. Because counts were too low, roughly 18 rarely observed V segments, including chromosome 9 orphons, were left out of the earlier analysis of a few hundred of the donors. The only immune exposure information available for the cohort was CMV serostatus.

From the germline V gene, CDR1 is SNHLY and CDR2 is FYNNEI. Including the terminal cysteine and phenylalanine, the CDR3 comprises 15 residues. The CDR3 DNA has 45 bases and is translated from base 1. The junction shows trimming of 6 bases on V and 2 bases on J, and the gene matches do not reach 7 bases of it. Library creation used the immunoSEQ multiplex PCR assay. The multiplex PCR relied on a mix of 60 forward primers for TCR Vbeta segments and 13 reverse primers for TCR Jbeta segments. The CDR3 region of rearranged TCR beta genes was amplified from genomic DNA by a multiplex PCR assay. The Illumina HiSeq System was used to sequence the amplified TCR beta libraries as 87-base-pair reads. The published analysis was carried out like this. A later analysis counted about 80 million unique TCR beta chains across the 666 repertoires, and 9.5 million to 11 million of these chains were shared by at least two donors. To remove PCR and sequencing errors, raw reads were error-corrected and collapsed into unique sequences using a nearest-neighbor algorithm that merged closely related sequences. CDR3 sequences were aligned to IMGT reference sequences to assign V, D and J gene segments. For a sequence to be retained, at least a six-nucleotide match to both a V gene segment and a J gene segment was required. Rearrangements were called productive when the CDR3 lacked stop codons and stayed in frame with V and J; all others were non-productive. Following IMGT convention, CDR3 was defined as the stretch from the second conserved V-encoded cysteine to the conserved J-encoded phenylalanine. In an earlier analysis of just under 600 of the donors, sequences lacking an unambiguous match to a single V gene segment were excluded. In an earlier analysis of approximately 590 of the donors, V segments were called functional above 56.7% productive rearrangements and were called segregating when the between-donor standard deviation exceeded 5%. A statistical classification framework was built to diagnose cytomegalovirus status from the catalog of TCR beta chain sequences. In a later analysis, V and J genes were assigned by comparing TCR nucleotide sequences against IMGT/GENE-DB human TR gene sequences. The TCRdist pipeline was used in a later analysis to assign CDR3 sequences and most-parsimonious VDJ recombination scenarios. A later analysis defined each TCR beta chain by its CDR3 amino acid sequence plus V-gene family, and excluded reads lacking a unique V-gene family. A later analysis removed over 500 highly shared, low-generation-probability nucleotide sequences to deal with suspected cross-contamination and a sequencing artifact. For each public chain, a later analysis derived a clonal expansion index from normalized ranks of inferred template counts within each repertoire. In a later analysis, generation probabilities were computed with a VDJ recombination model fitted to out-of-frame rearrangements, and the resulting probabilities were checked against IGoR. In a later analysis, TCR-TCR, TCR-HLA and TCR-CMV co-occurrence was scored with hypergeometric tests, and a repertoire-size bias correction was applied to TCR pairs. False discovery rates were estimated in a later analysis by permuting HLA or CMV assignments 20 times. In a later analysis, co-occurring TCRs were grouped using DBSCAN, and TCRdist sequence similarity was added for clustering within HLA-allele-positive subsets. Repertoires with fewer than 30,000 or more than 120,000 public chains, plus five repertoires with anomalous nucleotide sharing, were excluded from co-occurrence clustering. TCRdb stores this immuneACCESS table with in-frame sequences only. Part of the clones is absent; in the studies checked, under half of the shortfall reflects unresolved V genes, and no reason is known for the rest. The D gene and trimming were derived from the DNA, and the V and J assignments and clone size from that table. The sample data list roughly 220,000 clones, and about 77% of these were observed just once. Of the sample, less than 2% falls within the top ten clones.

The sample comprised PBMCs. The sequence is built from TRBV2 and TRBJ2-1, with 7 bases matching TRBD2. The sequence came from a woman in her twenties or thirties in good health and CMV-seronegative. The sequence in DNA is TGTGCCAGCAGGAGCGGGATGGGGCCCTACAATGAGCAGTTCTTC. This encodes CASRSGMGPYNEQFF.